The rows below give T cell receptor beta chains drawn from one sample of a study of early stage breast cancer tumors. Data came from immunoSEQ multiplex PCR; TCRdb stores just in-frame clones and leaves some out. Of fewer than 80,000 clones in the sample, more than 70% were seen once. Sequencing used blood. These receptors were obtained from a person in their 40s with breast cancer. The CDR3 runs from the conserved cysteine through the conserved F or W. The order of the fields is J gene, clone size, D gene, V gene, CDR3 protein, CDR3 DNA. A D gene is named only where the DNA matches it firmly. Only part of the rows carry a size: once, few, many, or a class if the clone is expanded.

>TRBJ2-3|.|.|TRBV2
CASSWSTDTQYF
TGTGCCAGCAGTTGGAGCACAGATACGCAGTATTTT
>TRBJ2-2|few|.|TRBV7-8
CASSQAGANTGELFF
TGTGCCAGCAGTCAGGCAGGGGCGAACACCGGGGAGCTGTTTTTT
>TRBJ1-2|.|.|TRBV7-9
CASSSDGVYYGYTF
TGTGCCAGCAGCTCGGACGGGGTTTACTATGGCTACACCTTC
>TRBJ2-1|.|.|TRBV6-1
CASRQGAVDEQFF
TGTGCCAGCAGGCAGGGAGCCGTGGATGAGCAGTTCTTC
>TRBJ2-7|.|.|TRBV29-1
CSVMGAYEQYF
TGCAGCGTCATGGGAGCCTACGAGCAGTACTTC
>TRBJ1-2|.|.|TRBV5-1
CASSLDGVRGYTF
TGCGCCAGCAGCTTGGACGGGGTTCGGGGCTACACCTTC
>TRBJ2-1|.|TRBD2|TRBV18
CASSLGLAKTNEQFF
TGTGCCAGCTCCCTGGGACTAGCAAAGACCAATGAGCAGTTCTTC
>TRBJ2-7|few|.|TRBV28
CASSSVLGWEQYF
TGTGCCAGCAGCTCGGTGCTAGGATGGGAGCAGTACTTC
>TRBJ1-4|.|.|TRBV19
CASSNSAGTNEKLFF
TGTGCCAGTAGCAACTCGGCAGGGACGAATGAAAAACTGTTTTTT
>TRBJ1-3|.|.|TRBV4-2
CASSQDRTYSSGNTIYF
TGTGCCAGCAGCCAAGATCGTACATACTCCTCTGGAAACACCATATATTTT
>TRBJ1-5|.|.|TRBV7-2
CASSLETVQGLSNQPQHF
TGTGCCAGCAGCTTAGAGACGGTTCAAGGGCTTAGCAATCAGCCCCAGCATTTT
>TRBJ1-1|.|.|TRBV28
CASSLRRYDTFF
TGTGCCAGCAGTTTACGACGCTACGACACTTTCTTT
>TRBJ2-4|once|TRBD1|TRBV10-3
CAISPGTGKNIQYF
TGTGCCATCAGCCCCGGGACAGGGAAAAACATTCAGTACTTC
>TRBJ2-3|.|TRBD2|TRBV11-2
CASSLGTSGPSTDTQYF
TGTGCCAGCAGCTTAGGGACTAGCGGGCCCAGCACAGATACGCAGTATTTT
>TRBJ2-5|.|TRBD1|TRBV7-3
CASSLDRGARETQYF
TGTGCCAGCAGCCTCGACAGGGGGGCTCGGGAGACCCAGTACTTC
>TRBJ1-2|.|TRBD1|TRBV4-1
CASSQGGQLSGYTF
TGCGCCAGCAGCCAGGGGGGACAGCTTAGTGGCTACACCTTC
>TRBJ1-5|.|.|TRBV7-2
CASSLKSGGEQPQHF
TGTGCCAGCAGCCTCAAATCGGGGGGCGAACAGCCCCAGCATTTT
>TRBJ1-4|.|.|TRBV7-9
CASSQQGRTTNEKLFF
TGTGCCAGCAGCCAACAGGGAAGGACAACTAATGAAAAACTGTTTTTT
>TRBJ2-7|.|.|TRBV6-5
CASTARGKDYEQYF
TGTGCCAGCACGGCTCGGGGGAAGGACTACGAGCAGTACTTC
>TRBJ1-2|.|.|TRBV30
CAWRQGGSYGYTF
TGTGCCTGGAGACAGGGTGGTAGCTATGGCTACACCTTC
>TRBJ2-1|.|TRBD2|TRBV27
CASALDASGYNEQFF
TGTGCCAGTGCGCTGGATGCTAGCGGTTACAATGAGCAGTTCTTC
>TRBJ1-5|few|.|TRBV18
CASSPPGEQPQHF
TGTGCCAGCTCACCACCAGGGGAGCAGCCCCAGCATTTT
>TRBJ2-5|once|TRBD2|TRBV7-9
CASSSPTSGRDGQYF
TGTGCCAGCAGCTCGCCGACTAGCGGGAGAGATGGCCAGTACTTC
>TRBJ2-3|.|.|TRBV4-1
CASSPVGSVPRGDTQYF
TGCGCCAGCAGCCCCGTGGGTTCGGTCCCCCGGGGGGATACGCAGTATTTT
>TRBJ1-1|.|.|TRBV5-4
CASSLGRNTEAFF
TGTGCCAGCAGCCTCGGACGGAACACTGAAGCTTTCTTT
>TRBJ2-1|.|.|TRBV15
CATSGDQGPYNEQFF
TGTGCCACCAGCGGGGACCAAGGGCCCTACAATGAGCAGTTCTTC
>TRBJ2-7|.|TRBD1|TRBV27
CASRGGQGYQQYF
TGTGCCAGCAGAGGCGGACAGGGTTATCAGCAGTACTTC
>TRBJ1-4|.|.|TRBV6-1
CASSGKGRANEKLFF
TGTGCCAGCAGTGGGAAGGGGAGGGCTAATGAAAAACTGTTTTTT
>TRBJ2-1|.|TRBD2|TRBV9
CASSALTSGSNEQFF
TGTGCCAGCAGCGCTCTCACCAGCGGGAGTAATGAGCAGTTCTTC
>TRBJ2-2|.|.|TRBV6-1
CASSPGRLSGELFF
TGTGCCAGCAGCCCGGGACGGCTTTCCGGGGAGCTGTTTTTT
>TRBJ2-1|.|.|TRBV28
CASRGGLSYNEQFF
TGTGCCAGCAGGGGGGGCCTCTCCTACAATGAGCAGTTCTTC
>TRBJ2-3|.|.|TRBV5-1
CASSSGTHASTDTQYF
TGCGCCAGCAGCTCTGGGACACATGCTAGCACAGATACGCAGTATTTT
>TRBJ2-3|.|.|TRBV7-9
CASSLLDISTDTQYF
TGTGCCAGCAGCTTATTGGACATAAGCACAGATACGCAGTATTTT
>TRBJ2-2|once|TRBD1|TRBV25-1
CASSARTGITGELFF
TGTGCCAGCAGTGCAAGGACAGGGATCACCGGGGAGCTGTTTTTT
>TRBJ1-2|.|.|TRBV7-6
CASSLKGAYGYTF
TGTGCCAGCAGCTTAAAGGGAGCCTATGGCTACACCTTC
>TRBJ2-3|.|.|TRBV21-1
CASRMGTLSTDTQYF
TGTGCCAGCAGGATGGGGACCCTTAGCACAGATACGCAGTATTTT
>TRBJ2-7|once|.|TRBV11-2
CASSLGWFSGSSYEQYF
TGTGCCAGCAGCTTAGGATGGTTTAGTGGGAGCTCCTACGAGCAGTACTTC
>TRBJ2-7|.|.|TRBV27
CASATARVGVYEQYF
TGTGCCAGCGCCACTGCCAGGGTGGGGGTTTACGAGCAGTACTTC
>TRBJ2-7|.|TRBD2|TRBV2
CASSATSGRDEQYF
TGTGCCAGCAGTGCGACTAGCGGGAGGGACGAGCAGTACTTT
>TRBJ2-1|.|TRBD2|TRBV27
CASSPPGSGRDEQFF
TGTGCCAGCAGTCCCCCGGGGAGCGGGAGAGATGAGCAGTTCTTC
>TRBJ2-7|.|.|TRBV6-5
CASSYSGGSLIEQYF
TGTGCCAGCAGTTACAGTGGGGGGAGTCTCATCGAGCAGTACTTC
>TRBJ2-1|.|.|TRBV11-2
CASSHLPLATILQSQFF
TGTGCCAGCAGCCACCTACCCTTAGCTACCATACTGCAATCGCAGTTCTTC
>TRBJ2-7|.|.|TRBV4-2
CASSQFLDEQYF
TGTGCCAGCAGCCAGTTTCTCGACGAGCAGTACTTC
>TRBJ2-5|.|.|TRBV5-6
CASSFELYRGFEETQYF
TGTGCCAGCAGCTTCGAATTATATCGCGGGTTTGAAGAGACCCAGTACTTC
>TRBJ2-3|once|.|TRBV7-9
CASSQSGLSAADTQYF
TGTGCCAGCAGCCAATCAGGACTATCCGCCGCAGATACGCAGTATTTT
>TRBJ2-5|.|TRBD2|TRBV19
CASSIRAGGTQETQYF
TGTGCCAGTAGTATCCGTGCGGGAGGGACCCAAGAGACCCAGTACTTC
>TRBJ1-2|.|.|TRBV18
CASSPTAGAEGYTF
TGTGCCAGCTCACCGACGGCAGGGGCCGAGGGCTACACCTTC
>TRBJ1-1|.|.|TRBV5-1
CASSSNTEAFF
TGCGCCAGCAGCAGCAACACTGAAGCTTTCTTT
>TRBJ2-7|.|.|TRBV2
CASSEYHGNSYEQYF
TGTGCCAGCAGTGAATACCATGGTAATTCCTACGAGCAGTACTTC
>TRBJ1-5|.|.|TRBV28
CASREADQPQHF
TGTGCCAGCAGGGAGGCAGATCAGCCCCAGCATTTT
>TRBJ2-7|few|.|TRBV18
CASSPGGQSYEQYF
TGTGCCAGCTCACCAGGCGGGCAGTCCTACGAGCAGTACTTC